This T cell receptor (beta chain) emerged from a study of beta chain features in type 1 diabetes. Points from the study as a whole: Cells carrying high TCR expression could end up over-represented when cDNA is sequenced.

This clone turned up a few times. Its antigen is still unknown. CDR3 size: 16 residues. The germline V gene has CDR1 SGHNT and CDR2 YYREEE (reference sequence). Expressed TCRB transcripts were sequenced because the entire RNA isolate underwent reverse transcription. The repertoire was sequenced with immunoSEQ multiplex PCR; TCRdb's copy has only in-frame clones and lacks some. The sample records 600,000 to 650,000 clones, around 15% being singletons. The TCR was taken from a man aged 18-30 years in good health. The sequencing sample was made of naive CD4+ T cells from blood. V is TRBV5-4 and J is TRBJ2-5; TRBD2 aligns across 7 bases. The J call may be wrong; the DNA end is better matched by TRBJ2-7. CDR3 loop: CASSLFSLASPHEQYF. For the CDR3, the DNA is TGTGCCAGCAGCTTGTTTTCACTAGCGTCTCCCCACGAGCAGTACTTC.